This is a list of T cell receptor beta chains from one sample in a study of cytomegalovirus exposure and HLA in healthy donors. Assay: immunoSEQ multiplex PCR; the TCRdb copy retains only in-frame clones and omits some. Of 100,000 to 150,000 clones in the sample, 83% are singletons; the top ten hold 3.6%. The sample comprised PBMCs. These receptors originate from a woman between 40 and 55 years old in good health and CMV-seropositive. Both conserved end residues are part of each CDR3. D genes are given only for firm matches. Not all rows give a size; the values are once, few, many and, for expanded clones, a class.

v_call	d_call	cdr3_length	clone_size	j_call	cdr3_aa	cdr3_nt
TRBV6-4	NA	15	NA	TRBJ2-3	CASRPAGQPTDTQYF	TGTGCCAGCAGACCCGCGGGACAGCCCACAGATACGCAGTATTTT
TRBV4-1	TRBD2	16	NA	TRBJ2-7	CASSQVASGGSYEQYF	TGCGCCAGCAGCCAAGTGGCTAGCGGGGGCTCCTACGAGCAGTACTTC
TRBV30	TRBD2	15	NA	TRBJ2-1	CAWRFPGGSYNEQFF	TGTGCCTGGAGGTTTCCGGGAGGATCCTACAATGAGCAGTTCTTC
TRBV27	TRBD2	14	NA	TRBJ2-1	CASSPDGLDNEQFF	TGTGCCAGCAGCCCAGACGGACTAGACAATGAGCAGTTCTTC
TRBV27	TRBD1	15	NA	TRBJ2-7	CASSSPDRAGMEQYF	TGTGCCAGCAGTTCCCCGGACAGGGCGGGTATGGAGCAGTACTTC
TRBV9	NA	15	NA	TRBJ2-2	CASSVGLANTGELFF	TGTGCCAGCAGCGTAGGACTAGCGAACACCGGGGAGCTGTTTTTT
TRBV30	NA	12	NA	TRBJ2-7	CAWATGLNEQYF	TGTGCCTGGGCTACAGGGTTGAACGAGCAGTACTTC
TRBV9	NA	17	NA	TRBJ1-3	CASSDPGTTALGNTIYF	TGTGCCAGCAGCGACCCCGGGACAACGGCTCTTGGAAACACCATATATTTT
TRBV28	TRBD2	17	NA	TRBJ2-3	CASSSGLAGESTDTQYF	TGTGCCAGCAGTTCGGGACTAGCGGGAGAAAGCACAGATACGCAGTATTTT
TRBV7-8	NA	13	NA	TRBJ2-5	CASSYRVEKTQYF	TGTGCCAGCAGCTACAGGGTAGAAAAGACCCAGTACTTC
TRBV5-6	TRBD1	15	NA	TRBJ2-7	CASSIRTGGWLEQYF	TGTGCCAGCAGCATCCGGACAGGGGGTTGGCTCGAGCAGTACTTC
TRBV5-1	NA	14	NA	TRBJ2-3	CASSLVGPGDTQYF	TGCGCCAGCAGCTTGGTGGGCCCGGGGGATACGCAGTATTTT
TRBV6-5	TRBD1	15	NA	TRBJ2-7	CASSYSPGTGYEQYF	TGTGCCAGCAGTTACTCCCCTGGGACAGGCTACGAGCAGTACTTC
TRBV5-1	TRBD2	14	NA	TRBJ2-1	CASRTSGHYNEQFF	TGCGCCAGCAGGACTAGCGGTCACTACAATGAGCAGTTCTTC
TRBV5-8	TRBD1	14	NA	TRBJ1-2	CASSGTGVGYGYTF	TGTGCCAGCAGCGGGACAGGGGTAGGCTATGGCTACACCTTC
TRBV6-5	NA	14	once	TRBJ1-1	CASSYATGLTEAFF	TGTGCCAGCAGTTACGCTACAGGGCTGACTGAAGCTTTCTTT
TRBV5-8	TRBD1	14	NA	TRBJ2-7	CASSSGQGIAEQYF	TGTGCCAGCAGCTCCGGACAGGGAATAGCCGAGCAGTACTTC
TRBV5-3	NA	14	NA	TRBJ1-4	CARSLQGRDEKLFF	TGTGCCAGAAGCTTACAGGGCCGGGATGAAAAACTGTTTTTT
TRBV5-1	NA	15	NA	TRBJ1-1	CASSSQGSGNTEAFF	TGCGCCAGCAGCTCGCAGGGTAGTGGGAACACTGAAGCTTTCTTT
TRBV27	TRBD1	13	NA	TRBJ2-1	CASRWTGGYEQFF	TGTGCCAGCAGGTGGACAGGGGGCTATGAGCAGTTCTTC